Below are 28 T cell receptor beta chains sequenced from a single sample in a study of STAT5B mutations in CD4+ large granular lymphocyte leukemia. The protocol was immunoSEQ multiplex PCR, while the TCRdb copy is restricted to in-frame clones and leaves out a portion. Counted here are roughly 34,000 clones, more than 80% occurring once; the ten biggest clones make up 3.5% to 5%. Sequences were obtained from CD4+ T cells from blood buffy coats. The source is a human donor in good health.

The chain uses TRBV11-2 and TRBJ2-1, with 8 bases that match TRBD2. The CDR3 sequence is 15 residues long. Per germline, CDR1 SGHAT and CDR2 FQNNGV. V shed 5 bases and J 10 bases; nucleotides not matched to a gene: 13. CDR3 DNA: TGTGCCAGCAGCCCCGGGGGGGGCCAGGACCTCGAGCAGTTCTTC. This translates into CASSPGGGQDLEQFF. The full variable domain, with the rest looked up from reference TRBV11-2 and TRBJ2-1, is EAGVAQSPRYKIIEKRQSVAFWCNPISGHATLYWYQQILGQGPKLLIQFQNNGVVDDSQLPKDRFSAERLKGVDSTLKIQPAKLEDSAVYLCASSPGGGQDLEQFFGPGTRLTVL.

The chain couples TRBV7-2 to TRBJ2-5; D is uncertain. The CDR3 has 12 amino acids. Deletions cut 2 bases from V and 5 bases from J, with 6 bases between. Germline values: CDR1 SGHTA, CDR2 FQGNSA. CDR3 nucleotides: TGTGCCAGCAGCTTAAGCCGCGAGACCCAGTACTTC. It codes for CASSLSRETQYF.

The chain employs TRBV18 and TRBJ1-2; 9 positions match TRBD1. CDR1 KGHSH and CDR2 LQKENI come from the germline V gene. The CDR3 contains 13 residues. Trimming removed 3 bases from V and 6 bases from J; junction bases left unmatched: 2. The CDR3 sequence: CASSPGTGHGYTF. CDR3 bases: TGTGCCAGCTCACCCGGGACAGGGCATGGCTACACCTTC.

V usage is TRBV11-2 and J usage is TRBJ2-5; 12 bases fit TRBD2. The V gene's germline CDR1 is SGHAT and CDR2 FQNNGV. V was clipped by 5 bases and J by 5 bases; unmatched bases: 6. CDR3 size: 15 residues. CDR3 region: CASSALTSGSETQYF. CDR3 DNA: TGTGCCAGCAGCGCACTGACTAGCGGGAGTGAGACCCAGTACTTC.

V is TRBV6-5 and J is TRBJ2-7, with a possible D match to TRBD2 (5 bases). V lost 2 bases, J lost 3 bases, and 8 bases lay in between. Germline CDR1 is MNHEY and CDR2 is SVGAGI. This CDR3 has 13 residues. The CDR3 protein is CASSYPGSYEQYF. In DNA form, the CDR3 reads TGTGCCAGCAGTTACCCGGGGAGCTACGAGCAGTACTTC.

This chain uses TRBV11-2 with TRBJ2-1; D might be TRBD1 (6 bases). Trimming left V 4 bases short and J 12 bases short, with 10 bases between. Per the germline V gene, CDR1 is SGHAT and CDR2 is FQNNGV. The CDR3 has 11 amino acids. The CDR3: CASSSGAVQFF. CDR3 nucleotide sequence: TGTGCCAGCAGCTCAGGGGCGGTGCAGTTCTTC.

In its sample, this clone was seen a few times. The rearrangement joins TRBV18 to TRBJ1-1; possible D gene TRBD1, 5 bases. CDR3 length: 14 residues. Germline CDR1 is KGHSH and CDR2 is LQKENI. The V end was cut by 6 bases, the J end by 1 base, with 12 bases between. The CDR3 DNA reads TGTGCCAGCTCTCCTCAGGACAAGAACACTGAAGCTTTCTTT. Amino acids: CASSPQDKNTEAFF.

V gene TRBV29-1 combines with J gene TRBJ1-2, with D possibly TRBD1 on 5 matching bases. The CDR3 consists of 14 residues. V lost 4 bases to trimming and J lost 2 bases, with 14 bases between them. Germline V lookup: CDR1 SQVTM, CDR2 ANQGSEA. The CDR3 bases are TGCAGCGTTGTATTCGCAGGGTGGAACTATGGCTACACCTTC. Protein product: CSVVFAGWNYGYTF.

CDR3 loop: CASSLVRESPLHF. CDR3 nucleotides: TGTGCCAGCAGCTTGGTTCGGGAATCACCCCTCCACTTT. The chain combines TRBV7-8 with TRBJ1-6; D is uncertain. Germline CDR1 is SGHVS and CDR2 is FQNEAQ. The CDR3 is 13 residues long. V was cut by 3 bases and J by 10 bases, with 10 bases left in between.

The gene calls are TRBV19 and TRBJ2-4; D is tentatively TRBD1 or TRBD2 (5 bases each). There are 15 residues in the CDR3. The V and J ends lost 3 bases and 3 bases respectively, with 12 bases between them. Germline V CDR1 and CDR2: LNHDA, SQIVND (reference sequence). In DNA form, the CDR3 reads TGTGCCAGTAGTATTTTTAGCGACAGCAAAAACATTCAGTACTTC. Its protein is CASSIFSDSKNIQYF.

The V gene is TRBV27, the J gene TRBJ2-5, with D possibly being TRBD1 (5 bases). The CDR3 has 13 residues. V was clipped by 6 bases and J by 0 bases, with 8 bases between them. Germline values: CDR1 MNHEY, CDR2 SMNVEV (reference sequence). The CDR3 region is CASRRQHQETQYF. The CDR3 DNA reads TGTGCCAGCAGAAGACAGCACCAAGAGACCCAGTACTTC.

The chain is built from TRBV2 and TRBJ1-2, with 9 bases that match TRBD1. Germline loops: CDR1 SNHLY, CDR2 FYNNEI. This CDR3 is built from 14 residues. The trim removed 4 bases at V and 6 bases at J, leaving 6 bases unmatched. CDR3 bases: TGTGCCAGCAGTGTCCAGGGACAGGGAGATGGCTACACCTTC. Translating gives CASSVQGQGDGYTF. The full variable domain, completed using reference TRBV2 and TRBJ1-2, is EPEVTQTPSHQVTQMGQEVILRCVPISNHLYFYWYRQILGQKVEFLVSFYNNEISEKSEIFDDQFSVERPDGSNFTLKIRSTKLEDSAMYFCASSVQGQGDGYTFGSGTRLTVV.

The chain carries TRBV7-9 and TRBJ2-5; 8 bases agree with TRBD1. Germline CDR1 and CDR2: SEHNR and FQNEAQ (reference sequence). This CDR3 spans 13 amino acids. J was trimmed by 5 bases and V by 3 bases; bases with no gene match: 2. As DNA, the CDR3 is TGTGCCAGCAGCTTGGGACAGGTGGAGACCCAGTACTTC. Translated, it gives CASSLGQVETQYF.

The chain is built from TRBV20-1 and TRBJ2-5, with D hard to call. CDR1 and CDR2 (germline): DFQATT, SNEGSKA (reference sequence). V lost 5 bases and J lost 0, with 4 bases in between. The CDR3 loop spans 11 amino acids. The CDR3 nucleotides read TGCAGTGCTGAACACCAAGAGACCCAGTACTTC. The encoded protein is CSAEHQETQYF.

The gene calls are TRBV7-2 and TRBJ2-7; TRBD2 aligns across 10 bases. Germline V CDR1 and CDR2: SGHTA, FQGNSA. The CDR3 length is 14 residues. Germline trimming cut 6 bases from V and 1 base from J; bases unmatched to any gene: 3. The CDR3 coding sequence is TGTGCCAGCAGACCTAGCGGGAGTTCCTACGAGCAGTACTTC. Protein sequence: CASRPSGSSYEQYF.

V usage is TRBV6-6 and J usage is TRBJ1-4; 10 nucleotides agree with TRBD1. This CDR3 spans 14 amino acids. With V trimmed by 5 bases and J by 4 bases, 1 base remained unmatched. CDR1 and CDR2 from the germline V gene are MNHNY and SVGAGI (reference sequence). The CDR3 sequence: CASSRDRGNEKLFF. CDR3 DNA sequence: TGTGCCAGCAGTAGGGACAGGGGTAATGAAAAACTGTTTTTT.

This clone was seen only once. The genes are TRBV23-1 and TRBJ2-4; TRBD1 aligns across 7 bases. TRBV23-1 counts as an open reading frame of uncertain function. There are 19 residues in the CDR3. After removal of 3 bases from V and 2 bases from J, the junction contained 16 bases not matched to a gene. The DNA of the CDR3 is TGCGCCAGCAGTCACCGACCGGGACAGCGGTCGTGCTCCAAAAACATTCAGTACTTC. Translation gives CASSHRPGQRSCSKNIQYF.

This chain connects TRBV4-1 to TRBJ2-7; the D gene is possibly TRBD2 (5 bases). Looked up from germline, CDR1 is MGHRA and CDR2 is YSYEKL. CDR3 size: 15 residues. V was trimmed by 2 bases and J by 2 bases, leaving 13 bases between them. The CDR3 nucleotides read TGCGCCAGCAGCCAACCGGACTCTGTCACCTACGAGCAGTACTTC. Translating it yields CASSQPDSVTYEQYF.

The V call is TRBV10-3, the J call TRBJ2-1, with a possible D match to TRBD1 (6 bases). The CDR3 loop spans 15 amino acids. Trimming pared 6 bases from V and 0 bases from J, leaving 12 bases between. Looked up from germline, CDR1 is ENHRY and CDR2 is SYGVKD. CDR3 coding DNA: TGTGCCATCAGAGGAGACAGGAGCTCCTACAATGAGCAGTTCTTC. Translating it yields CAIRGDRSSYNEQFF.

V and J are TRBV4-3 and TRBJ2-7; TRBD2 agrees at 9 bases. Germline CDR1 and CDR2: LGHNA and YSLEER. The J segment lost 3 bases and the V segment lost 1 base, leaving 4 bases of the junction unmatched. The CDR3 covers 15 residues. In DNA form, the CDR3 reads TGCGCCAGCAGCCAAGGGACTAGCGCAGACTACGAGCAGTACTTC. It specifies CASSQGTSADYEQYF.

This clone was picked up a small number of times. J is TRBJ2-4 and V is TRBV29-1, with 12 positions matching TRBD2. Germline V gene lookup returns CDR1 SQVTM and CDR2 ANQGSEA. This CDR3 has 13 amino acids. The ends lost 7 bases at V and 6 bases at J; junction bases unmatched: 4. The CDR3 loop is CSARTSGTNIQYF. DNA of the CDR3: TGCAGCGCGCGGACTAGCGGGACAAACATTCAGTACTTC. Complete variable domain (other parts from reference TRBV29-1 and TRBJ2-4): SAVISQKPSRDICQRGTSLTIQCQVDSQVTMMFWYRQQPGQSLTLIATANQGSEATYESGFVIDKFPISRPNLTFSTLTVSNMSPEDSSIYLCSARTSGTNIQYFGAGTRLSVL.

This chain links TRBV9 with TRBJ2-7; D might be TRBD1 (6 bases). Trimming removed 4 bases from V and 5 bases from J, with 19 bases in between. The CDR3 totals 15 residues. In germline, CDR1 is SGDLS, CDR2 YYNGEE. CDR3 DNA sequence: TGTGCCAGCAGCCCCAGGGGCGGCGAGGGGAACGAGCAGTACTTC. This encodes CASSPRGGEGNEQYF.

This clone showed up just a few times. The chain is built from TRBV10-3 and TRBJ1-1; 9 bases line up with TRBD1. V lost 4 bases to trimming and J lost 4 bases; unmatched junction nucleotides: 7. This CDR3 spans 15 amino acids. Per the germline V gene, CDR1 is ENHRY and CDR2 is SYGVKD. CDR3 sequence reads: CAISGPGQGRTEAFF. The DNA of the CDR3 is TGTGCCATCAGTGGCCCGGGACAGGGACGCACTGAAGCTTTCTTT.

The V call is TRBV6-4, the J call TRBJ2-6; unclear D gene. The germline V gene has CDR1 MRHNA and CDR2 SNTAGT. The CDR3 sequence is 18 residues long. Trimming shortened V by 0 bases and J by 0 bases, and 12 bases separated the two germline ends. CDR3 sequence reads: CASSDSLQSGSGANVLTF. The CDR3 nucleotides are TGTGCCAGCAGTGACTCTCTTCAATCCGGCTCTGGGGCCAACGTCCTGACTTTC.

This clone was detected only a few times. The chain employs TRBV4-3 and TRBJ2-1; 12 positions agree with TRBD2. The CDR3 has 17 amino acids. Germline lookup yields CDR1 LGHNA and CDR2 YSLEER. V gave up 3 bases and J gave up 10 bases; unmatched junction bases: 13. The CDR3 region is CASSHGTSGPARKEQFF. The CDR3 nucleotides are TGCGCCAGCAGCCACGGGACTAGCGGGCCCGCCCGCAAGGAGCAGTTCTTC.

The chain joins TRBV9 to TRBJ1-4, with 10 bases that match TRBD1. V was clipped by 4 bases and J by 7 bases; unmatched bases: 7. CDR1 is SGDLS, CDR2 YYNGEE, per germline. The CDR3 totals 15 residues. The CDR3 loop is CASSFRTGGVEKLFF. The CDR3 DNA sequence: TGTGCCAGCAGCTTTCGGACAGGGGGTGTTGAAAAACTGTTTTTT.

This clone appeared a single time. This chain connects TRBV18 to TRBJ2-5; TRBD1 might be the D (6 bases). Germline CDR1 is KGHSH and CDR2 is LQKENI. Trimming removed 6 bases from V and 1 base from J, with 12 bases in between. The CDR3 extends over 14 amino acids. The CDR3 protein is CASSQGQPQETQYF. In nucleotides, the CDR3 is TGTGCCAGCTCTCAAGGACAGCCCCAAGAGACCCAGTACTTC.

This clone came up a few times. The chain is built from TRBV2 and TRBJ1-5; the D is unclear. Trimming left V 5 bases short and J 3 bases short, with 8 bases between. The CDR3 length is 13 residues. The germline gives CDR1 SNHLY, CDR2 FYNNEI. The CDR3 DNA reads as TGTGCCAGCAGTCAACAGATCAATCAGCCCCAGCATTTT. Translated: CASSQQINQPQHF.